These T cell receptor beta chains were read from a single sample in a study of blood T cell repertoires in COVID-19. Some clones are missing from TCRdb's copy, which holds only in-frame ones; the method was immunoSEQ multiplex PCR. Among 300,000 to 400,000 clones listed, 85% to 90% were seen once. Material for sequencing was peripheral blood. The origin of the receptors is a woman between 70 and 85 years old with COVID-19, enrolled during active disease. Both conserved end residues are part of each CDR3. D genes are given only for firm matches. Not every row has a clone size; where given, it reads once, few, many or a size class.

TRBD2,NA,TRBV6-4,TRBJ2-3,CASSETGGRADTQYF,TGTGCCAGCAGTGAGACGGGGGGGCGCGCAGATACGCAGTATTTT
TRBD1,NA,TRBV7-9,TRBJ1-3,CASSLQGGQGGNTIYF,TGTGCCAGCAGCTTGCAAGGGGGACAGGGAGGAAACACCATATATTTT
NA,NA,TRBV10-3,TRBJ1-2,CAISDPDWFGAYGYTF,TGTGCCATCAGTGACCCGGACTGGTTCGGCGCGTATGGCTACACCTTC
NA,NA,TRBV6-5,TRBJ1-5,CASSYQGIGQPQHF,TGTGCCAGCAGTTACCAGGGCATCGGGCAGCCCCAGCATTTT
TRBD2,NA,TRBV5-1,TRBJ2-3,CASSLDGGAMNTQYF,TGCGCCAGCAGCTTGGACGGGGGGGCCATGAATACGCAGTATTTT
NA,NA,TRBV30,TRBJ2-6,CAWTPVGANVLTF,TGTGCCTGGACCCCGGTAGGGGCCAACGTCCTGACTTTC
TRBD1,NA,TRBV7-2,TRBJ2-3,CASSSQTSTGGPTDTQYF,TGTGCCAGCAGCTCCCAAACGTCGACAGGGGGCCCCACAGATACGCAGTATTTT
NA,NA,TRBV24-1,TRBJ2-1,CATSDLRPEGGLGQFF,TGTGCCACCAGTGATTTACGCCCAGAGGGAGGCCTCGGGCAGTTCTTC
NA,NA,TRBV10-1,TRBJ2-2,CASSESITGELFF,TGCGCCAGCAGTGAGTCTATCACCGGGGAGCTGTTTTTT
NA,NA,TRBV7-9,TRBJ2-7,CASSRSGSPRYVYF,TGTGCCAGCAGTCGATCGGGGAGCCCGAGGTACGTGTACTTC
NA,NA,TRBV12-2,TRBJ2-2,CASRFRTSGPRLSGELFF,TGTGCAAGTCGCTTCCGGACTAGCGGACCTCGACTTAGCGGGGAGCTGTTTTTT
NA,once,TRBV7-9,TRBJ1-1,CASSPNWAFF,TGTGCCAGCAGCCCGAACTGGGCTTTCTTT
TRBD1,NA,TRBV5-8,TRBJ2-5,CASSFGTGSQETQYF,TGTGCCAGCAGCTTTGGGACAGGGAGTCAAGAGACCCAGTACTTC
TRBD1,once,TRBV4-1,TRBJ1-2,CASSQGDRGTGYTF,TGCGCCAGCAGCCAAGGCGACAGGGGGACTGGCTACACCTTC
NA,NA,TRBV5-1,TRBJ1-6,CASRSDSGTFSPLHF,TGCGCCAGCAGATCCGACTCCGGGACTTTCTCACCCCTCCACTTT
TRBD1,NA,TRBV10-3,TRBJ2-2,CAVSLQGAGELFF,TGTGCCGTTTCCCTACAGGGGGCCGGGGAGCTGTTTTTT
TRBD1,NA,TRBV7-9,TRBJ1-1,CASSPGQANTEAFF,TGTGCCAGCAGCCCGGGACAGGCGAACACTGAAGCTTTCTTT
TRBD2,NA,TRBV7-2,TRBJ2-1,CASSAGGLNEQFF,TGTGCCAGCAGCGCGGGGGGTCTTAATGAGCAGTTCTTC
NA,NA,TRBV6-5,TRBJ2-7,CASSYSSGSYEQYF,TGTGCCAGCAGTTACTCGAGTGGGAGCTACGAGCAGTACTTC
TRBD2,NA,TRBV2,TRBJ2-3,CASSPQAGAGDTQYF,TGTGCCAGCAGTCCCCAAGCGGGGGCGGGAGATACGCAGTATTTT
NA,NA,TRBV15,TRBJ2-7,CATSRGSEQYF,TGTGCCACCAGCAGAGGGAGCGAGCAGTACTTC
TRBD1,NA,TRBV12-3/TRBV12-4,TRBJ1-1,CATRDRENTEAFF,TGTGCCACCCGGGACAGGGAAAACACTGAAGCTTTCTTT